The T cell receptor (beta chain) described here comes from a study of cytomegalovirus exposure and HLA in healthy donors. In the case of this clone: Its matching antigen is unknown.

Both 60 Vbeta primers and 13 Jbeta primers went into the PCR. Using immunoSEQ multiplex PCR, the repertoire was profiled, and TCRdb retains in-frame clones only, with some absent. Among more than 110,000 clones listed, 79% were seen once. Per germline, CDR1 SGHRS and CDR2 YFSETQ. V shed 4 bases, J shed 7 bases, and the junction held 16 bases outside the gene matches. The CDR3 extends over 16 amino acids. Whole-study results and caveats: Later work showed greater clonal expansion in HLA-associated TCR beta chains than in equally common others.

Sequencing was carried out using PBMCs. This chain joins TRBV5-1 and TRBJ2-7, with TRBD1 matching 8 bases. This receptor was obtained from a female donor in good health and CMV-seronegative. The CDR3 reads CASSPDPGQVLLEQYF. The DNA of the CDR3 is TGCGCCAGCAGCCCAGACCCGGGACAGGTACTACTAGAGCAGTACTTC.